This T cell receptor (beta chain) appears in the sequencing data of a study of blood T cells in healthy people across ages. Germline lookup yields CDR1 SGHVS and CDR2 FQNEAQ. CDR3 length: 14 amino acids. PCR was performed a second time for roughly 7 to 11 cycles using a sample-barcoded 5' primer and a J-beta primer mix. Each CDR3 protein gets one entry after TCRdb re-called the 5' RACE reads with MiXCR. The table records some 940,000 distinct CDR3 sequences, 25% to 35% of them present only once. Of note for this clonotype: An end of the junction does not agree with germline; a read error may underlie this.

These data also featured in a second study, about T cells of mothers and their children. According to that study: There were over 8 million TCR beta CDR3 reads from each mother and about 3.1 million from each child. Similar thymic selection effects on TCR recombination output appear in pairs, both related and unrelated. Compared with unrelated pairs, related mother-child pairs had slightly higher, non-significant overlap.

Sequencing input: blood. The chain links TRBV7-8 to TRBJ1-1; D gene uncertain. This sequence was found in a woman between 35 and 50 years old in good health. The CDR3 sequence: CTSSLETRNTEAFF. The CDR3 coding sequence is TGTACCAGCAGCTTAGAGACCCGGAACACTGAAGCTTTCTTT.